Listed below are T cell receptor beta chains from one sample, sequenced in a study of regulatory T cells in long-lasting Graves disease. Each CDR3 protein gets one entry after TCRdb re-called the multiplex PCR reads with MiXCR. This sample has about 530,000 distinct CDR3 sequences, with around 16% found just once. The same specimen was also included in a second study, on T cells in Graves' hyperthyroidism and ophthalmopathy.

Sequenced here: peripheral blood mononuclear cells (PBMCs), sampled at new diagnosis, from a patient treated with antithyroid drugs. These receptors all come from a woman aged 35 to 60 with Graves disease. The CDR3 runs from the conserved cysteine through the conserved F or W. The D gene is left open where the match is weak. Size is stated for part of the rows, as once, few or many counts, or as a class when the clone is expanded.

V gene: TRBV6-5; J gene: TRBJ1-1; clone size: few; CDR3 length: 14; D gene: .; CDR3 protein: CASSYRGGDTEAFF; CDR3 DNA: TGTGCCAGCAGTTACCGTGGAGGGGACACTGAAGCTTTCTTT
V gene: TRBV2; J gene: TRBJ1-6; clone size: many; CDR3 length: 14; D gene: TRBD1; CDR3 protein: CASNGQGANSPLHF; CDR3 DNA: TGTGCCAGCAATGGACAGGGGGCGAATTCACCCCTCCACTTT
V gene: TRBV4-1; J gene: TRBJ2-3; clone size: .; CDR3 length: 18; D gene: TRBD2; CDR3 protein: CASSQVVLAAKPTDTQYF; CDR3 DNA: TGCGCCAGCAGCCAAGTGGTGCTAGCGGCGAAACCCACAGATACGCAGTATTTT
V gene: TRBV20-1; J gene: TRBJ1-3; clone size: few; CDR3 length: 15; D gene: .; CDR3 protein: CSARDFRRSGNTIYF; CDR3 DNA: TGCAGTGCTAGAGATTTTCGCCGCTCTGGAAACACCATATATTTT
V gene: TRBV24-1; J gene: TRBJ2-3; clone size: many; CDR3 length: 12; D gene: .; CDR3 protein: CATSEGADTQYF; CDR3 DNA: TGTGCCACCAGTGAAGGGGCTGATACGCAGTATTTT
V gene: TRBV9; J gene: TRBJ1-1; clone size: many; CDR3 length: 13; D gene: .; CDR3 protein: CASSVEVQTEAFF; CDR3 DNA: TGTGCCAGCAGCGTAGAAGTACAGACTGAAGCTTTCTTT
V gene: TRBV28; J gene: TRBJ2-2; clone size: many; CDR3 length: 15; D gene: .; CDR3 protein: CASSPRRANTGELFF; CDR3 DNA: TGTGCCAGCAGTCCCCGACGGGCGAACACCGGGGAGCTGTTTTTT
V gene: TRBV7-9; J gene: TRBJ1-6; clone size: few; CDR3 length: 15; D gene: .; CDR3 protein: CASSFSVSYNSPLHF; CDR3 DNA: TGTGCCAGCAGCTTTTCAGTCTCCTATAATTCACCCCTCCACTTT
V gene: TRBV3-1; J gene: TRBJ1-2; clone size: many; CDR3 length: 15; D gene: .; CDR3 protein: CASSQDPGRDYGYTF; CDR3 DNA: TGTGCCAGCAGCCAAGATCCAGGGAGGGACTATGGCTACACCTTC
V gene: TRBV3-1; J gene: TRBJ2-1; clone size: .; CDR3 length: 18; D gene: TRBD1; CDR3 protein: CASSHPPEGDRYYNEQFF; CDR3 DNA: TGTGCCAGCAGCCATCCCCCAGAGGGGGACAGGTACTACAATGAGCAGTTCTTC
V gene: TRBV11-3; J gene: TRBJ2-7; clone size: .; CDR3 length: 15; D gene: TRBD2; CDR3 protein: CASSFGRGNSYEQYF; CDR3 DNA: TGTGCCAGCAGTTTCGGGCGGGGGAACTCCTACGAGCAGTACTTC
V gene: TRBV12-3/TRBV12-4; J gene: TRBJ2-3; clone size: .; CDR3 length: 14; D gene: .; CDR3 protein: CASSLQVDTDTQYF; CDR3 DNA: TGTGCCAGCAGTTTACAGGTAGACACAGATACGCAGTATTTT
V gene: TRBV5-1; J gene: TRBJ1-2; clone size: .; CDR3 length: 12; D gene: .; CDR3 protein: CASSGDLYGYTF; CDR3 DNA: TGCGCCAGCTCGGGGGACCTCTATGGCTACACCTTC
V gene: TRBV27; J gene: TRBJ2-2; clone size: .; CDR3 length: 13; D gene: .; CDR3 protein: CASSPSSAGELFF; CDR3 DNA: TGTGCCAGCAGTCCCTCATCGGCCGGGGAGCTGTTTTTT
V gene: TRBV2; J gene: TRBJ2-7; clone size: many; CDR3 length: 17; D gene: .; CDR3 protein: CASSDRFASKTPYEQYF; CDR3 DNA: TGTGCCAGCAGTGATAGGTTTGCAAGCAAGACTCCCTACGAGCAGTACTTC
V gene: TRBV4-1; J gene: TRBJ2-3; clone size: .; CDR3 length: 17; D gene: TRBD2; CDR3 protein: CASSQDPIAGDTDTQYF; CDR3 DNA: TGCGCCAGCAGCCAAGATCCTATAGCGGGGGACACAGATACGCAGTATTTT
V gene: TRBV6-1; J gene: TRBJ1-6; clone size: few; CDR3 length: 15; D gene: .; CDR3 protein: CAGTVAGGGNSPLHF; CDR3 DNA: TGTGCCGGGACCGTCGCGGGGGGGGGAAATTCACCCCTCCACTTT